This T cell receptor beta chain was identified in a study of blood T cell repertoires in COVID-19. Study-wide context: Acute and convalescent COVID-19 samples came from the United States, Italy and Spain. T cells, B-cell-depleted T cells, or PBMCs supplied cDNA or gDNA.

Study processing details: Scientists estimated how many nucleated cells there were by amplifying reference gene primers. Repertoires were generated with immunoSEQ multiplex PCR, while TCRdb's copy carries only in-frame clones and drops some. V, J and clone size derive from that table, while D and trimming were established from the DNA sequence. The table includes about 200,000 clones, 80% to 90% detected once. CDR1 and CDR2 (germline): KGHSH, LQKENI. Trimming pared 0 bases from V and 14 bases from J, leaving 16 bases between. The CDR3 is 13 amino acids. This chain connects TRBV18 to TRBJ2-5, with D tentatively TRBD1 (6 bases). The specimen sequenced was peripheral blood. This clonotype was sampled from a human donor in a cohort sampled during active COVID-19. Written as DNA, the CDR3 is TGTGCCAGCTCACCACCGGTGGTACAGGGTTTATACTTC. It codes for CASSPPVVQGLYF.